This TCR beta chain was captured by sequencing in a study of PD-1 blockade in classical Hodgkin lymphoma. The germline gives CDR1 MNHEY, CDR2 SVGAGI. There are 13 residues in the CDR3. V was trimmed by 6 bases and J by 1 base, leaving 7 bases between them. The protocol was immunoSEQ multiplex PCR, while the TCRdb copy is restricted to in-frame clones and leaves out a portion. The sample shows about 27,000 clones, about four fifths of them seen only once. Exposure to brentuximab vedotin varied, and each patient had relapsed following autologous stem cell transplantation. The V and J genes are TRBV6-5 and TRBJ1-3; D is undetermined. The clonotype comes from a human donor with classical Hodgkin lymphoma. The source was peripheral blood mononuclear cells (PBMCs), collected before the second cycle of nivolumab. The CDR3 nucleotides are TGTGCCAGCAGAGCTTCATCTGGAAACACCATATATTTT. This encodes CASRASSGNTIYF.